A single sample is the source of the 2 T cell receptor beta chains below, sequenced in a study of blood T cell repertoires in COVID-19. Produced via immunoSEQ multiplex PCR; TCRdb's table is partial and in-frame only. This sample has under 250,000 clones; roughly 83% occur once, and the top ten carry 2.5% to 3%. Sequenced sample: peripheral blood. Receptor source: a woman aged 70-85 years with active or convalescent COVID-19.

This rearrangement joins TRBV29-1 to TRBJ1-1; tentative D call: TRBD1 (5 bases). The CDR3 length is 12 residues. Trimming shortened V by 6 bases and J by 1 base, and 9 bases separated the two germline ends. Germline CDR1 is SQVTM and CDR2 is ANQGSEA. The CDR3 sequence is CSVLTGNTEAFF. As DNA, the CDR3 is TGCAGCGTCCTAACAGGGAACACTGAAGCTTTCTTT. Using reference TRBV29-1 and TRBJ1-1 for the parts outside the CDR3, the full variable domain is SAVISQKPSRDICQRGTSLTIQCQVDSQVTMMFWYRQQPGQSLTLIATANQGSEATYESGFVIDKFPISRPNLTFSTLTVSNMSPEDSSIYLCSVLTGNTEAFFGQGTRLTVV.

The CDR3: CAIQGTAYEQYF. In nucleotides, the CDR3 is TGTGCAATCCAGGGGACAGCCTACGAGCAGTACTTC. The gene calls are TRBV30 and TRBJ2-7, with 7 positions matching TRBD1. Germline CDR1 is GTSNPN and CDR2 is SVGIG (reference sequence). The CDR3 contains 12 residues. Full variable domain (missing parts from reference TRBV30 and TRBJ2-7): SQTIHQWPATLVQPVGSPLSLECTVEGTSNPNLYWYRQAAGRGLQLLFYSVGIGQISSEVPQNLSASRPQDRQFILSSKKLLLSDSGFYLCAIQGTAYEQYFGPGTRLTVT.